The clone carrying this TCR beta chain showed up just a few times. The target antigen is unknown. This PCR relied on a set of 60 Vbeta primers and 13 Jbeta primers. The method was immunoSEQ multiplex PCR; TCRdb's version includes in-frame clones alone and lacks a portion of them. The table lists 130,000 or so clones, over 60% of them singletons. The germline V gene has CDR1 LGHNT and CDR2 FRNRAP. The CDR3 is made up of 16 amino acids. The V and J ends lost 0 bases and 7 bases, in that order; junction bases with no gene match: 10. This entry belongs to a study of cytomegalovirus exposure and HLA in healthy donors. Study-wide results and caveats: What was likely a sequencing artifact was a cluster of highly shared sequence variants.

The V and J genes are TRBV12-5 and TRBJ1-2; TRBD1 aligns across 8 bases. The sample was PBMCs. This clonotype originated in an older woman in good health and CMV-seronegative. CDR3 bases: TGTGCTAGTGGTTTGGTGGGGACAGGCCGAATCGGTGGCTACACCTTC. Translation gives CASGLVGTGRIGGYTF.